The present T cell receptor (beta chain) was sequenced within a study of OX40 agonist ivuxolimab in advanced cancers. Study-level background: Hepatocellular carcinoma, melanoma, renal cell or head and neck cancer affected the dose-escalation patients.

The assay was immunoSEQ multiplex PCR, and TCRdb's table has in-frame clones only and misses some. The profile shows roughly 53,000 clones, over 70% of them singletons. Trimming removed 11 bases at V and 6 bases at J, with 20 bases between. This CDR3 contains 14 residues. Per germline, CDR1 ENHRY and CDR2 SYGVKD. The gene calls are TRBV10-3 and TRBJ1-5; D unclear. The material sequenced was CD4+ or CD8+ T cells sorted from blood, taken in a trial of the OX40 agonist ivuxolimab. The TCR comes from an adult with an advanced solid tumor such as melanoma, head and neck, liver or kidney cancer. CDR3 bases: TGTGCCGTCTCTCCGGGCCTACCGAGTCAGCCCCAGCATTTT. Amino acid sequence: CAVSPGLPSQPQHF.